This is a list of T cell receptor beta chains from one sample in a study of cytomegalovirus exposure and HLA in healthy donors. Produced via immunoSEQ multiplex PCR; TCRdb's table is partial and in-frame only. This sample has around 20,000 clones, with 70% to 85% found just once. The sample was PBMCs. Receptors originate from a human donor in good health. Each CDR3 is given with its conserved first and last residue. The order of the fields is J gene, V gene, D gene, clone size, CDR3 DNA, CDR3 protein. A D gene is named only where the DNA matches it firmly. Clone sizes are given selectively: once, few, many, or a class where the clone is expanded.

TRBJ1-6 TRBV9 - - TGTGCCAGCAGCGTAGAAGGAGAGGCGAGGTATAATTCACCCCTCCACTTT CASSVEGEARYNSPLHF
TRBJ2-3 TRBV27 TRBD2 - TGTGCCAGCAGTTTAAAGGGACTAGCTCAGGGTACGCAGTATTTT CASSLKGLAQGTQYF
TRBJ2-7 TRBV27 TRBD2 - TGTGCCAGCAGTCATTTTAGCGGGATGCTCGAGCAGTACTTC CASSHFSGMLEQYF
TRBJ2-1 TRBV6-5 TRBD2 - TGTGCCAGCAATGGCGGGAGGGCGTACAATGAGCAGTTCTTC CASNGGRAYNEQFF
TRBJ2-7 TRBV5-1 TRBD1 - TGCGCCAGCAGGGGACAGTCGGCCTACGAGCAGTACTTC CASRGQSAYEQYF
TRBJ1-3 TRBV4-2 TRBD1 few TGTGCCAGCAGCCAAGAAGATTCGAGGGGGCAAGGAAACACCATATATTTT CASSQEDSRGQGNTIYF
TRBJ1-1 TRBV19 - few TGTGCCAGTCGGAATCCCCTAGTGAACACTGAAGCTTTCTTT CASRNPLVNTEAFF
TRBJ1-6 TRBV4-1 TRBD1 - TGCGCCAGCAGCCACCAGACAGGGAGCAATTCACCCCTCCACTTT CASSHQTGSNSPLHF
TRBJ2-5 TRBV2 TRBD1 - TGTGCCAGCAGTGGGGGACAGTACCAAGAGACCCAGTACTTC CASSGGQYQETQYF
TRBJ2-1 TRBV27 TRBD2 once TGTGCCAGCAGTCCTCATCCGGCGGGAGACAATGAGCAGTTCTTC CASSPHPAGDNEQFF
TRBJ2-7 TRBV27 - - TGTGCCAGCAGTTTGGGACTGTTCTACGAGCAGTACTTC CASSLGLFYEQYF
TRBJ2-7 TRBV7-9 TRBD1 - TGTGCCAGCAGCGGAGGAGGGACAGGACACTACGAGCAGTACTTC CASSGGGTGHYEQYF
TRBJ1-2 TRBV18 TRBD1 - TGTGCCAGCTCACGGGACAGGGGCGACTATGGCTACACCTTC CASSRDRGDYGYTF
TRBJ2-3 TRBV6-6 - - TGTGCCACCAAAATGACAGTTTCTACAGATACGCAGTATTTT CATKMTVSTDTQYF
TRBJ2-7 TRBV6-5 - - TGTGCCAGCCGCAGGGTTCCCACTGCCTACGAGCAGTACTTC CASRRVPTAYEQYF
TRBJ2-3 TRBV19 - - TGTGCCAGTAGTATTTCGGCAGGGGTTTCAGATACGCAGTATTTT CASSISAGVSDTQYF
TRBJ2-3 TRBV5-1 - few TGCGCCAGCCAGACATTTGCGGGGGCCCGCACAGATACGCAGTATTTT CASQTFAGARTDTQYF
TRBJ1-2 TRBV19 - - TGTGCCAGTAGTATGACAGTCCAAAGCTATGGCTACACCTTC CASSMTVQSYGYTF
TRBJ2-7 TRBV7-2 TRBD1 - TGTGCCAGCACTCGACAGGGGTTAAAAGCCTACGAGCAGTACTTC CASTRQGLKAYEQYF